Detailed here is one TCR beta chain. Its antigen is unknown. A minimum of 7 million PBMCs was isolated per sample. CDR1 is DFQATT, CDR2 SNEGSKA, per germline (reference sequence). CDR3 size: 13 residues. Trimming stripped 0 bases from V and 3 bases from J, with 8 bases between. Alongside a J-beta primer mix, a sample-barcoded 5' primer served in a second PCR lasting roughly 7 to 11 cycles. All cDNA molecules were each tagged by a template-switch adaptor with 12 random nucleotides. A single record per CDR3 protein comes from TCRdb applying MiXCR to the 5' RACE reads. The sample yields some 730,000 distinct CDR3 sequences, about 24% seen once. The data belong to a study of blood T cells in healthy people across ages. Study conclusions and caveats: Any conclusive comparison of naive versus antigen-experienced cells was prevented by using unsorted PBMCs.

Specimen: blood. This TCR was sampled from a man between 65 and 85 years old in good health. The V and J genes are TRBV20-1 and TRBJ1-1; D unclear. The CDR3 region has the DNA TGCAGTGCTAGAGATCGAGAGTACACTGAAGCTTTCTTT. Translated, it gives CSARDREYTEAFF.